Following are 15 T cell receptor beta chains from one sample sequenced in a study of patients and donors after allogeneic stem cell transplantation. TCRdb passed the RT-PCR reads through MiXCR, listing each CDR3 protein once. The repertoire includes some 87,000 distinct CDR3 sequences, under 50% of them detected once, and roughly three fifths sits in the top ten. Specimen: blood, either unsorted or a sorted T cell fraction (not recorded which). Receptors originate from a human donor who was either an allogeneic HSCT recipient or a stem cell or donor lymphocyte infusion donor (not recorded which). It is not recorded whose cells these are; they may come from a transplant donor.

V and J are TRBV6-2 or TRBV6-3 and TRBJ1-1; perhaps TRBD1 as D (5 bases). Germline V gene data show CDR1 as MNHEY and CDR2 as SVGEGT. The V gene lost 2 bases and the J gene lost 0 bases, with 13 bases spanning the gap. The length of the CDR3 is 16 residues. The CDR3 reads CASSYGAETMNTEAFF. CDR3 nucleotide sequence: TGTGCCAGCAGTTACGGGGCAGAGACCATGAACACTGAAGCTTTCTTT.

The sample holds a few counts of this clonotype. This chain connects TRBV27 to TRBJ1-5; D remains unclear. The length of the CDR3 is 13 residues. V lost 5 bases to trimming and J lost 6 bases, with 11 bases between them. Germline V gives CDR1 MNHEY, CDR2 SMNVEV (reference sequence). The CDR3: CASSRSEGQPQHF. CDR3 nucleotide sequence: TGTGCCAGCAGTAGGTCAGAAGGTCAGCCCCAGCATTTT.

The rearrangement links TRBV28 to TRBJ1-5, with 8 bases fitting TRBD1. Trimming cost V 6 bases and J 5 bases; bases outside gene matches: 3. Germline V gene data show CDR1 as MDHEN and CDR2 as SYDVKM. This CDR3 spans 13 amino acids. The CDR3 DNA reads as TGTGCCAGCAGAACAGGGGGGTATCAGCCCCAGCATTTT. Translated, it gives CASRTGGYQPQHF. Supplemented by reference TRBV28 and TRBJ1-5, the full variable domain reads DVKVTQSSRYLVKRTGEKVFLECVQDMDHENMFWYRQDPGLGLRLIYFSYDVKMKEKGDIPEGYSVSREKKERFSLILESASTNQTSMYLCASRTGGYQPQHFGDGTRLSIL.

There are a few counts of this clonotype. The chain has TRBV3-1 and TRBJ1-2; D ambiguous. The CDR3 totals 14 residues. CDR1 is LGHDT, CDR2 YNNKEL, per germline (reference sequence). Trimming left V 0 bases short and J 3 bases short, with 8 bases between. CDR3 residues: CASSQDSAHYGYTF. The CDR3 nucleotides read TGTGCCAGCAGCCAAGACAGTGCTCACTATGGCTACACCTTC.

The chain joins TRBV29-1 to TRBJ2-1; D gene ambiguous. Germline values: CDR1 SQVTM, CDR2 ANQGSEA. The CDR3 has 10 amino acids. The V end was cut by 7 bases, the J end by 8 bases, with 9 bases between. CDR3 DNA: TGCAGCGCCCTATGGTATGAGCAGTTCTTC. Translating gives CSALWYEQFF.

The chain joins TRBV4-1 to TRBJ1-4, with 7 positions matching TRBD1. The CDR3 totals 14 residues. Germline V gene sequence: CDR1 MGHRA, CDR2 YSYEKL. V shed 0 bases and J 11 bases; nucleotides not matched to a gene: 6. CDR3 residues: CASSQDERTGKLFF. As DNA, the CDR3 is TGCGCCAGCAGCCAAGATGAGCGGACAGGTAAACTGTTTTTT.

To note about this clonotype: The junction differs from germline at one of its ends, possibly a read error. The chain employs TRBV7-2 and TRBJ2-5; unclear D gene. The CDR3 spans 10 residues. CDR1 is SGHTA, CDR2 FQGNSA, per germline. The DNA of the CDR3 is TGTGCCAGCAGCTTAGAGTCCCAGTACTTC. Translated, it gives CASSLESQYF.

This clonotype occurred a few times. The chain uses TRBV12-3 or TRBV12-4 and TRBJ1-4, with D possibly being TRBD1 (5 bases). Trimming took 2 bases from V and 3 from J, leaving 16 bases between them. This CDR3 contains 17 residues. In nucleotides, the CDR3 is TGTGCCAGCAGTTTAAACGGCCCGTTCAGGGCTAATGAAAAACTGTTTTTT. Translated, it gives CASSLNGPFRANEKLFF.

The chain couples TRBV5-1 to TRBJ2-1; 8 bases match TRBD2. The length of the CDR3 is 13 residues. Looked up from germline, CDR1 is SGHRS and CDR2 is YFSETQ. The ends lost 5 bases at V and 8 bases at J; junction bases unmatched: 6. The CDR3 here is CASRASGYHEQFF. For the CDR3, the DNA is TGCGCCAGCAGGGCTAGCGGGTATCATGAGCAGTTCTTC.

This clonotype is a singleton in its sample. This sequence joins TRBV12-3 or TRBV12-4 and TRBJ2-3, with 10 bases identical to TRBD2. The CDR3 is 18 amino acids. V dropped 3 bases and J dropped 5; count of bases not matched to a gene: 14. CDR3 loop: CASSLLVRLAGVEDTQYF. In DNA form, the CDR3 reads TGTGCCAGCAGTTTGTTAGTACGGCTAGCGGGAGTGGAAGATACGCAGTATTTT.

A few counts support this clonotype. The chain recombines TRBV12-3 or TRBV12-4 with TRBJ1-1; D is unresolved. V gave up 3 bases and J gave up 8 bases, with 10 bases separating them. The CDR3 length is 12 residues. CDR3 loop: CASSFEPTEAFF. The CDR3 bases are TGTGCCAGCAGTTTCGAACCGACAGAAGCTTTCTTT.

CDR3 in DNA: TGTGCCAGCAGACGACAGGAGAGCTCCTATAATTCACCCCTCCACTTT. It is translated as CASRRQESSYNSPLHF. The chain has TRBV6-5 and TRBJ1-6; possibly TRBD1 for D (6 bases). The V end was cut by 6 bases, the J end by 0 bases, with 12 bases between. Germline-derived CDR1 and CDR2 are MNHEY and SVGAGI. This CDR3 contains 16 residues.

The rearrangement links TRBV12-3 or TRBV12-4 to TRBJ1-2; 9 bases align to TRBD1. The junction had 11 bases not matched to a gene; V was cut back by 6 bases and J by 6 bases. This CDR3 spans 15 amino acids. CDR3 sequence reads: CASSPGTGRMNGYTF. The CDR3 DNA follows: TGTGCCAGCAGCCCTGGGACAGGGAGGATGAATGGCTACACCTTC.

This clonotype is a singleton in its sample. The rearrangement uses TRBV2 and TRBJ1-1; TRBD1 matches 8 bases. Germline-derived CDR1 and CDR2 are SNHLY and FYNNEI. V dropped 10 bases and J dropped 4; count of bases not matched to a gene: 11. The CDR3 spans 14 residues. The chain's CDR3 is CANGQGSSGTEAFF. Here the CDR3 DNA reads TGTGCCAATGGACAGGGATCATCGGGCACTGAAGCTTTCTTT.

The rearrangement uses TRBV6-1 and TRBJ1-1; 8 positions match TRBD1. Germline CDR1 and CDR2: MNHNS and SASEGT. The V and J ends lost 9 bases and 2 bases, in that order; junction bases with no gene match: 8. The CDR3 is 14 residues long. The DNA for the CDR3 is TGTGCCAGTCGAATGGACAGGGCAAACACTGAAGCTTTCTTT. It specifies CASRMDRANTEAFF.